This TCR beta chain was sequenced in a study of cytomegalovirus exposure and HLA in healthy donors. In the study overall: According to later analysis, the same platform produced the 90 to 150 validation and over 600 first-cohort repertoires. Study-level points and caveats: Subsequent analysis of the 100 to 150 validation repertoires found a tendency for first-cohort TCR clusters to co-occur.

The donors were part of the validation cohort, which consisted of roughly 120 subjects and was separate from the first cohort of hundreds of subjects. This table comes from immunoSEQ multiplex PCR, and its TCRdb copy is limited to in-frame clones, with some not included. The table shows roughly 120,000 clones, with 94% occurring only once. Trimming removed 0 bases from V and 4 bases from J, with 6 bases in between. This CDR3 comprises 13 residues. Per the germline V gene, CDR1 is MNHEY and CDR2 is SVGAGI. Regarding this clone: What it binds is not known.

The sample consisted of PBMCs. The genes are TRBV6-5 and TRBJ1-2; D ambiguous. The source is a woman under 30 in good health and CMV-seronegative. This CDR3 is CASSYSNSYGYTF. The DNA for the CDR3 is TGTGCCAGCAGTTACTCGAACAGCTATGGCTACACCTTC.